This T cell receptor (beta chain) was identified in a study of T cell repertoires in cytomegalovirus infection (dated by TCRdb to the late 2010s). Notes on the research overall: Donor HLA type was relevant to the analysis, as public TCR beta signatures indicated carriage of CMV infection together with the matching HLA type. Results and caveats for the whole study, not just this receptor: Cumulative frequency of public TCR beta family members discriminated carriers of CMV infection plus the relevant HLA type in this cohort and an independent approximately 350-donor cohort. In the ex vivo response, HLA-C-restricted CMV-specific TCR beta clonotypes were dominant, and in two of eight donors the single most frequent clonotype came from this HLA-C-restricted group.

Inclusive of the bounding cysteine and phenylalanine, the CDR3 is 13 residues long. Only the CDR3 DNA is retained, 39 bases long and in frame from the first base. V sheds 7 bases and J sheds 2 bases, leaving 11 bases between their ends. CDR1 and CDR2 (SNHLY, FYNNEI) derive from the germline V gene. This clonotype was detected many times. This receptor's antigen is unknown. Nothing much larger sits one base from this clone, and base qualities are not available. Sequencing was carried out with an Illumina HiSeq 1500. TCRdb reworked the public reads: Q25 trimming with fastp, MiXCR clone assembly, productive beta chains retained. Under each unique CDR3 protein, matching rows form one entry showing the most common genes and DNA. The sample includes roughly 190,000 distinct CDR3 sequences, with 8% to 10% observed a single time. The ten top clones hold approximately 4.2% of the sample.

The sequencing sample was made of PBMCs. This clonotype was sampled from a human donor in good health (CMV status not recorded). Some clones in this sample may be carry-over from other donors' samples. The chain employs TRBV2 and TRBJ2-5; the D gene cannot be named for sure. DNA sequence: TGTGCCAGCACTCCCGGAAGGCAAGAGACCCAGTACTTC. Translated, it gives CASTPGRQETQYF.